Shown below are 23 T cell receptor beta chains from a single sample sequenced in a study of CD8 T cells in ankylosing spondylitis. TCRdb itself ran the 5' RACE reads through MiXCR, one entry per CDR3 protein. The sample holds roughly 700,000 distinct CDR3 sequences, 19% seen once. Study outcomes and limitations: Several highly homologous variants formed a TCR beta motif that appeared characteristic of ankylosing spondylitis blood.

The antigens for these receptors are not known. The sample consisted of blood, either unsorted or a sorted T cell fraction (not recorded which). The receptors were gathered from a male donor with ankylosing spondylitis.

This clonotype was recorded a few times. The chain recombines TRBV3-1 with TRBJ1-6; TRBD1 matches 10 bases. Germline-derived CDR1 and CDR2 are LGHDT and YNNKEL (reference sequence). The ends lost 3 bases at V and 7 bases at J; junction bases unmatched: 3. This CDR3 comprises 15 residues. In nucleotides, the CDR3 is TGTGCCAGCAGCCAGTCGGGACAGGGGAATTCACCCCTCCACTTT. The encoded protein is CASSQSGQGNSPLHF.

The count of this clonotype is one. The chain is built from TRBV5-1 and TRBJ2-3; 12 bases are a match to TRBD1. The germline V gene has CDR1 SGHRS and CDR2 YFSETQ. The CDR3 has 16 residues. V lost 4 bases to trimming and J lost 4 bases; unmatched junction nucleotides: 7. This chain's CDR3 is CASSQRGQGAPDTQYF. The DNA for the CDR3 is TGCGCCAGCAGCCAACGGGGACAGGGGGCCCCAGATACGCAGTATTTT. Combining the CDR3 with reference TRBV5-1 and TRBJ2-3 gives the whole variable domain KAGVTQTPRYLIKTRGQQVTLSCSPISGHRSVSWYQQTPGQGLQFLFEYFSETQRNKGNFPGRFSGRQFSNSRSEMNVSTLELGDSALYLCASSQRGQGAPDTQYFGPGTRLTVL.

This clonotype was observed many times. This chain joins TRBV7-9 and TRBJ2-1; D gene unclear. The CDR3 runs 12 residues. Germline CDR1 SEHNR, CDR2 FQNEAQ (reference sequence). V lost 5 bases and J lost 9, with 11 bases in between. CDR3 amino acids: CASSPLSGEQFF. In nucleotides, the CDR3 is TGTGCCAGCAGCCCATTGTCCGGTGAGCAGTTCTTC.

In its sample, this clonotype was seen a few times. The rearrangement links TRBV10-3 to TRBJ2-1; 12 nucleotides match TRBD2. The length of the CDR3 is 16 residues. Losses at the gene ends were 5 bases for V and 5 bases for J; bases not matched to a gene: 7. Germline lookup yields CDR1 ENHRY and CDR2 SYGVKD. CDR3 region: CAISRGLAGPNNEQFF. In DNA, the CDR3 is TGTGCCATCAGTAGGGGACTAGCGGGCCCAAACAATGAGCAGTTCTTC.

This chain uses TRBV6-1 with TRBJ1-1; D is possibly TRBD1 (5 bases). Trimming stripped 8 bases from V and 0 bases from J, with 22 bases between. Germline values: CDR1 MNHNS, CDR2 SASEGT. The CDR3 length is 17 residues. CDR3 in amino acids: CASGRGHYSKLNTEAFF. DNA of the CDR3: TGTGCCAGCGGGAGGGGCCATTACTCGAAATTGAACACTGAAGCTTTCTTT.

The chain links TRBV7-6 to TRBJ1-3; TRBD1 might be the D (6 bases). The CDR3 covers 15 residues. The germline CDR1 and CDR2 sequences are SGHVS and FNYEAQ. The V gene lost 5 bases and the J gene lost 0 bases, with 11 bases spanning the gap. The CDR3 sequence: CASSRNRDSGNTIYF. As DNA, the CDR3 is TGTGCCAGCAGCCGCAACAGGGACTCTGGAAACACCATATATTTT.

This clonotype occurred a few times. The chain carries TRBV29-1 and TRBJ2-7, with TRBD1 as a possible D gene (5 bases). This CDR3 has 12 residues. The V gene's germline CDR1 is SQVTM and CDR2 ANQGSEA. V was pared by 1 base and J by 2 bases, with 6 bases between. CDR3 sequence reads: CSVEAGPYEQYF. The CDR3 nucleotides are TGCAGCGTTGAAGCAGGGCCCTACGAGCAGTACTTC.

The genes are TRBV14 and TRBJ2-5, with D tentatively TRBD1 (5 bases). The CDR3 covers 15 residues. Deletions cut 4 bases from V and 1 base from J, with 13 bases between. Germline CDR1 is SGHDN and CDR2 is FVKESK. CDR3 in DNA: TGTGCCAGCAGCCCTCCAGGGATACTCCAAGAGACCCAGTACTTC. This encodes CASSPPGILQETQYF.

This clonotype was observed a few times. The V call is TRBV4-2, the J call TRBJ2-5; 12 nucleotides line up with TRBD2. CDR3 length: 17 amino acids. The trim removed 5 bases at V and 3 bases at J, leaving 10 bases unmatched. The germline CDR1 and CDR2 sequences are LGHNA and YNFKEQ. In nucleotides, the CDR3 is TGTGCCAGCAGCTCCGGACTAGCGGGATGGGCTAAAGAGACCCAGTACTTC. Its protein product is CASSSGLAGWAKETQYF.

This clonotype appeared a few times. The chain recombines TRBV10-3 with TRBJ2-1; 8 bases align to TRBD1. The germline V gene has CDR1 ENHRY and CDR2 SYGVKD. V trimming: 6 bases; J trimming: 0 bases; junction bases outside the gene matches: 13. CDR3 length equals 18 residues. The DNA of the CDR3 is TGTGCCATCAGATCCGGGACAGGTCTCAAAAACTCCTACAATGAGCAGTTCTTC. Translation: CAIRSGTGLKNSYNEQFF.

This clonotype was detected a few times. The chain couples TRBV4-3 to TRBJ2-3; 11 nucleotides line up with TRBD2. Germline V gives CDR1 LGHNA, CDR2 YSLEER. The CDR3 is made up of 16 amino acids. V gave up 3 bases and J gave up 5 bases; unmatched junction bases: 7. The CDR3 DNA reads as TGCGCCAGCAGCCACGAACTAGCGGGAGTGGGAGATACGCAGTATTTT. This translates into CASSHELAGVGDTQYF.

The V and J genes are TRBV6-5 and TRBJ2-6, with D unclear. The CDR3 has 17 amino acids. Per germline, CDR1 MNHEY and CDR2 SVGAGI. With 0 bases removed from V and 0 bases from J, the gap between germline ends came to 9 bases. CDR3 nucleotide sequence: TGTGCCAGCAGTTACTCCCCCGGAAACTCTGGGGCCAACGTCCTGACTTTC. It codes for CASSYSPGNSGANVLTF.

This clonotype was seen many times. The DNA of the CDR3 is TGCGCCAGCAGCTTGGGCGTTGTTAGCACAGATACGCAGTATTTT. The encoded protein is CASSLGVVSTDTQYF. V usage is TRBV5-1 and J usage is TRBJ2-3; no reliable D call. This CDR3 comprises 15 residues. Trimming pared 0 bases from V and 0 bases from J, leaving 8 bases between. Germline V gives CDR1 SGHRS, CDR2 YFSETQ.

This clonotype was counted ten times or more. The gene calls are TRBV11-2 and TRBJ1-1; D ambiguous. Germline assignment: CDR1 SGHAT and CDR2 FQNNGV. The CDR3 loop spans 11 amino acids. The V and J ends lost 6 bases and 2 bases respectively, with 4 bases between them. The CDR3 here is CASRRNTEAFF. CDR3 DNA sequence: TGTGCCAGCAGGCGAAACACTGAAGCTTTCTTT.

The V call is TRBV20-1, the J call TRBJ1-1; TRBD1 is a possible D gene (6 bases). CDR3 length: 13 residues. The germline CDR1 and CDR2 sequences are DFQATT and SNEGSKA (reference sequence). V was pared by 5 bases and J by 1 base, with 11 bases between. This CDR3 reads CSAPGAGNTEAFF. CDR3 coding DNA: TGCAGTGCTCCAGGGGCCGGGAACACTGAAGCTTTCTTT.

The table lists this clonotype with a few counts. One end of the junction does not line up with germline, which may come from a read error. The V gene is TRBV4-2, the J gene TRBJ1-6; D not certain. The CDR3 runs 15 residues. Germline CDR1 reads LGHNA; CDR2 reads YNFKEQ. DNA for the CDR3: TGTGCCAGCAGCCAAGGCGGAGAATATACTTCACCCCTCCACTTT. Translating gives CASSQGGEYTSPLHF.

The sample holds a few counts of this clonotype. CDR3 DNA: TGCGCCAGCAGCCAAGATCGGATCGACAGGGACCATAATTCACCCCTCCACTTT. As protein: CASSQDRIDRDHNSPLHF. This chain links TRBV4-3 with TRBJ1-6, with TRBD1 identical over 7 bases. Germline V gives CDR1 LGHNA, CDR2 YSLEER. J gave up 5 bases and V 0 bases, and 10 bases lay outside the gene matches. The CDR3 is 18 residues long.

V gene TRBV5-1 combines with J gene TRBJ2-1; TRBD2 matches 7 bases. The trim removed 1 base at V and 4 bases at J, leaving 11 bases unmatched. Germline CDR1 SGHRS, CDR2 YFSETQ. The CDR3 is 17 residues long. The CDR3 loop reads CASSLMAGVGMYNEQFF. CDR3 DNA: TGCGCCAGCAGCTTGATGGCGGGGGTAGGCATGTACAATGAGCAGTTCTTC.

This clonotype has only a few counts. This rearrangement joins TRBV20-1 to TRBJ2-7, with unresolved D. V was shortened by 4 bases and J by 2 bases, with 18 bases between the two germline ends. This CDR3 has 15 residues. Germline-derived CDR1 and CDR2 are DFQATT and SNEGSKA (reference sequence). The CDR3 region is CSATTAQRFTYEQYF. DNA for the CDR3: TGCAGTGCTACCACCGCACAGAGGTTTACCTACGAGCAGTACTTC.

The chain has TRBV4-1 and TRBJ2-7; no firm D call. The CDR3 sequence is 15 residues long. Deletions cut 1 base from V and 0 bases from J, with 10 bases between. Germline V gene data show CDR1 as MGHRA and CDR2 as YSYEKL. The CDR3 loop is CASSQAGSLSYEQYF. For the CDR3, the DNA is TGCGCCAGCAGCCAAGCAGGCTCCCTCTCCTACGAGCAGTACTTC.

This chain links TRBV7-2 with TRBJ2-7, with D perhaps matching TRBD1 (6 bases). Trimming pared 5 bases from V and 5 bases from J, leaving 16 bases between. The CDR3 sequence is 14 residues long. Germline CDR1 is SGHTA and CDR2 is FQGNSA. CDR3 residues: CASSLQGVFHEQYF. The CDR3 DNA reads as TGTGCCAGCAGCCTACAGGGTGTGTTCCACGAGCAGTACTTC. The full variable domain, in which reference TRBV7-2 and TRBJ2-7 provide the parts outside the CDR3, is GAGVSQSPSNKVTEKGKDVELRCDPISGHTALYWYRQSLGQGLEFLIYFQGNSAPDKSGLPSDRFSAERTGGSVSTLTIQRTQQEDSAVYLCASSLQGVFHEQYFGPGTRLTVT.

In this sample, this clonotype turned up once. This chain uses TRBV11-2 with TRBJ1-1; the D is unclear. The CDR3 is 15 amino acids. The germline V and J ends were trimmed by 5 bases and 1 base, with 14 bases remaining between them. Germline V lookup: CDR1 SGHAT, CDR2 FQNNGV. Here the CDR3 DNA reads TGTGCCAGCAGCCGCGATGGACGGGCGAACACTGAAGCTTTCTTT. Its protein product is CASSRDGRANTEAFF.

The chain employs TRBV12-3 or TRBV12-4 and TRBJ2-1; 7 bases match TRBD2. V gave up 5 bases and J gave up 0 bases; unmatched junction bases: 7. The CDR3 has 16 amino acids. The CDR3 DNA is TGTGCCAGCAGTCGAGCTAGCGGCCTCTCCTACAATGAGCAGTTCTTC. It specifies CASSRASGLSYNEQFF.